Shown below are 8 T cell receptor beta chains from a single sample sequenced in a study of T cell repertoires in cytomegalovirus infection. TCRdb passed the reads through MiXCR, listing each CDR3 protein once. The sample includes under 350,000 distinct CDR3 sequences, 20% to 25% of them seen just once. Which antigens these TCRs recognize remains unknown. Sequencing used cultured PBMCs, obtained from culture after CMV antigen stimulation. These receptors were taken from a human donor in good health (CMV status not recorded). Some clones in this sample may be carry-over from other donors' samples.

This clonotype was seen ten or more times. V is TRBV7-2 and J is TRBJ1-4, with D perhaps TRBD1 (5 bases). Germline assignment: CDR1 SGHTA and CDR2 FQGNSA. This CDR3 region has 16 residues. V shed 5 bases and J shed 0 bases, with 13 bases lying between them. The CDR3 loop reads CASSIGTVATNEKLFF. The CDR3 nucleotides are TGTGCCAGCAGCATCGGGACGGTCGCAACTAATGAAAAACTGTTTTTT.

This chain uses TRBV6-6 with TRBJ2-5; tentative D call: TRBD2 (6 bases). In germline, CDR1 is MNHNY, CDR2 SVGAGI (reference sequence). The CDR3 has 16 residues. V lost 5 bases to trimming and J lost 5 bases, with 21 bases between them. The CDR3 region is CASSPRALAAGETQYF. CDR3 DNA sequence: TGTGCCAGCAGTCCCCGGGCCTTAGCGGCAGGCGAGACCCAGTACTTC.

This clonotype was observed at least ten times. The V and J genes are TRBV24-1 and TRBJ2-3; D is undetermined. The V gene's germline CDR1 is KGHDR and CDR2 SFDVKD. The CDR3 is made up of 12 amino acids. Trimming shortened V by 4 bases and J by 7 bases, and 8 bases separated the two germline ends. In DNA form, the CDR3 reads TGTGCCACCAGTGACTACAGATATACGCAGTATTTT. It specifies CATSDYRYTQYF.

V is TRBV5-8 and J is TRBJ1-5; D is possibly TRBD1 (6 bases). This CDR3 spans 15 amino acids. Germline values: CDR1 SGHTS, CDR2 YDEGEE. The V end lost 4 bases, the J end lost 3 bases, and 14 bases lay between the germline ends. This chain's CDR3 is CASSPPGQLNQPQHF. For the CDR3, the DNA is TGTGCCAGCAGCCCCCCGGGACAACTCAATCAGCCCCAGCATTTT.

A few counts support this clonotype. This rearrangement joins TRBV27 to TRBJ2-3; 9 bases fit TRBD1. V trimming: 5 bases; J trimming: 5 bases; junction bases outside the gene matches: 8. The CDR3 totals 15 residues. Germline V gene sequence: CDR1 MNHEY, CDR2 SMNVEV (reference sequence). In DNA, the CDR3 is TGTGCCAGCAGTAGCAACAGGGGGCTAAGAGATACGCAGTATTTT. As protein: CASSSNRGLRDTQYF.

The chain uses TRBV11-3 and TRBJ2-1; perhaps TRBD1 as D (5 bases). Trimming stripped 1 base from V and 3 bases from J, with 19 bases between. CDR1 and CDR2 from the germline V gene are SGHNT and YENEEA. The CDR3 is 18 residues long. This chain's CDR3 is CASSLGDSLIGDYNEQFF. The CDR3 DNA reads TGTGCCAGCAGCTTAGGTGACAGCTTGATTGGGGACTACAATGAGCAGTTCTTC.

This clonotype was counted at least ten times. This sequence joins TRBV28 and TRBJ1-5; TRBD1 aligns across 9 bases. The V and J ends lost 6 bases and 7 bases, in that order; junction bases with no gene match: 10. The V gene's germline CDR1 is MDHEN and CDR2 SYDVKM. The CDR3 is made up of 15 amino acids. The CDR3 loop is CASSLGTGYRQPQHF. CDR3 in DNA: TGTGCCAGCAGCCTAGGGACAGGGTACCGGCAGCCCCAGCATTTT.

In nucleotides, the CDR3 is TGTGCCTGGAGTCGCGGGGACCCGAACACCGGGGAGCTGTTTTTT. Translation: CAWSRGDPNTGELFF. V and J are TRBV30 and TRBJ2-2; maybe TRBD2 (6 bases). CDR3 length: 15 amino acids. Deletions cut 2 bases from V and 0 bases from J, with 10 bases between. CDR1 and CDR2 (germline): GTSNPN, SVGIG (reference sequence).